What follows is one T cell receptor (beta chain) and its context. These data belong to a study of TIL therapy for anti-PD-1-resistant metastatic lung cancer. Time point here: pre-treatment sample, taken before nivolumab and TIL therapy. Sequencing used immunoSEQ v3. Method: immunoSEQ multiplex PCR; TCRdb's copy keeps in-frame clones and lacks some. The sample has about 55,000 clones, approximately 78% seen once. The germline CDR1 and CDR2 sequences are MDHEN and SYDVKM. This CDR3 has 13 residues. Trimming pared 7 bases from V and 2 bases from J, leaving 10 bases between. The V call is TRBV28, the J call TRBJ2-3; D is unresolved. The sequence was collected from a person between 25 and 80 years old with non-small cell lung cancer. The sample in question was blood, obtained at baseline. The CDR3 region is CASKVWPTDTQYF. Written as DNA, the CDR3 is TGTGCCAGCAAGGTCTGGCCCACAGATACGCAGTATTTT.